This T cell receptor (beta chain) was profiled in a study of blood T cell repertoires in COVID-19 (TCRdb year 2020). The study in broad terms: The collaborator samples originated in the United States, Italy and Spain and spanned the acute and convalescent phases of COVID-19. The prospective study material was composed of cDNA or gDNA derived from T cells, B-cell-depleted T cells, or PBMCs. Subjects who had been exposed to COVID-19, were actively infected with it, or had recovered from it provided the deeply sampled blood TCRbeta repertoires that made up the dataset. The repertoires were made available in a free public database intended to serve as a resource for research on the immune response to SARS-CoV-2. Samples were obtained from the ongoing ImmuneRACE study (first 160 participants) and from some 1,300 subjects provided by 6 global collaborators. A de-identified subject ID, COVID-19 status, age in years and sex were almost always included in the sample metadata. Where available, HLA class I and class II types were obtained from metadata supplied by the sample provider rather than from assay-based typing. Study-wide findings and limitations: The quantity of clinical and demographic metadata differed by source and by participant and was supplied without curation.

CDR1 and CDR2 were assigned from the germline V gene (reference sequence) as GTSNPN and SVGIG. The CDR3 spans 15 residues, from the cysteine through the phenylalanine. The kept DNA is CDR3 alone, 45 bases in frame from the first base. The V end loses 2 bases and the J end loses 5 bases, and a stretch of 15 bases separates them. TCRbeta CDR3 regions were amplified from genomic DNA using the immunoSEQ Assay, a bias-controlled multiplex PCR. In the source study's methods: The number of nucleated cells in each sample was estimated from the amplification of reference gene primers within the assay. Sequence reads were collapsed and filtered to measure the absolute abundance of every unique TCRbeta CDR3 rearrangement. Productive Simpson clonality was computed per sample as the square root of Simpson's diversity index over productive rearrangements. This is the immuneACCESS table as TCRdb keeps it, with only in-frame sequences that have V and J called. A part of the clones is gone; compared with another copy, unresolved V genes explain less than half, and the rest is unexplained. That table furnishes V, J and clone size, whereas the DNA furnished D and trimming. For this sample the table gives hundreds of thousands of clones, of which around 89% were detected only once. The ten largest clones capture around 3% of the sample.

One collaborating source in Seattle enrolled patients during active infection and followed them longitudinally through the course of disease. Collaborating institutions collected whole blood in K2EDTA tubes following their own protocols. For TCRbeta analysis, collaborators shipped samples as frozen whole blood, isolated PBMCs, or DNA extracted from either of those sample types. Details on this clone: The target of this receptor is not known. Base qualities were left out, and no much larger clone turns up one base away.

The clonotype originates from a woman between 25 and 40 years old with COVID-19, enrolled during active disease. The specimen sequenced was peripheral blood. The rearranged segments are TRBV30 and TRBJ1-4, and TRBD1 may be the D gene, going by 6 matching bases. The base sequence is TGTGCCTGGAGTCCTTGGGGGGGCGTGAATGAAAAACTGTTTTTT. Translated, it reads CAWSPWGGVNEKLFF.